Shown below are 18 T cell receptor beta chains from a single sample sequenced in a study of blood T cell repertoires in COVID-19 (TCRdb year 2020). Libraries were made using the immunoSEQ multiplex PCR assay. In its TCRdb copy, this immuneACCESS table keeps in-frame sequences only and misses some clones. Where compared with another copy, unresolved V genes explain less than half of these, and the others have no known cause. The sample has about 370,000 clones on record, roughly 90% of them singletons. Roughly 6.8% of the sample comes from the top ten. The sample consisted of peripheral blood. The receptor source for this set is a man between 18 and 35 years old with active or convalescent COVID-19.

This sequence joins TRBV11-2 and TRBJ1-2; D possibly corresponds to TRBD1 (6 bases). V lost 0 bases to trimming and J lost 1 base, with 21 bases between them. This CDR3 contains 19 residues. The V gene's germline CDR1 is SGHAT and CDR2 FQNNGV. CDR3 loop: CASSLELGTGQGRNYGYTF. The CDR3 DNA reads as TGTGCCAGCAGCTTAGAATTGGGAACGGGACAAGGTCGTAACTATGGCTACACCTTC. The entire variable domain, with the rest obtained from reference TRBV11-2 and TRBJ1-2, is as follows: EAGVAQSPRYKIIEKRQSVAFWCNPISGHATLYWYQQILGQGPKLLIQFQNNGVVDDSQLPKDRFSAERLKGVDSTLKIQPAKLEDSAVYLCASSLELGTGQGRNYGYTFGSGTRLTVV.

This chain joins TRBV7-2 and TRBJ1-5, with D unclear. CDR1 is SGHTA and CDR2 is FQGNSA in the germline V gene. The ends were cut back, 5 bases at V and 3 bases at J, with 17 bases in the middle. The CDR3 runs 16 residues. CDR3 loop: CASSPGGLYNNQPQHF. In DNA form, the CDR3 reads TGTGCCAGCAGCCCCGGTGGGCTCTATAACAATCAGCCCCAGCATTTT.

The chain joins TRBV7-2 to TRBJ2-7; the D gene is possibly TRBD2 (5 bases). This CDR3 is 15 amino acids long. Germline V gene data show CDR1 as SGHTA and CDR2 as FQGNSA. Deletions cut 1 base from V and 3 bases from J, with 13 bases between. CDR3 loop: CASSLETNAGYEQYF. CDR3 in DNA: TGTGCCAGCAGCTTAGAAACCAATGCGGGCTACGAGCAGTACTTC.

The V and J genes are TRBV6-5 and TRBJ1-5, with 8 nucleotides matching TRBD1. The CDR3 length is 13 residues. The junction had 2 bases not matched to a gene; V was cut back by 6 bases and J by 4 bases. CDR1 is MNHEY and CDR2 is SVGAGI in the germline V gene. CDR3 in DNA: TGTGCCAGCAGGGACAGGGCTAATCAGCCCCAGCATTTT. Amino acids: CASRDRANQPQHF.

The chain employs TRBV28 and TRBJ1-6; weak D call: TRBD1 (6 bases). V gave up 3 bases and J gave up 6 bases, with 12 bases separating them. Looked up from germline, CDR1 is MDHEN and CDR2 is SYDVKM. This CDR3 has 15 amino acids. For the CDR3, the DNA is TGTGCCAGCAGTTTTAAGGGACACGTTAATTCACCCCTCCACTTT. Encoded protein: CASSFKGHVNSPLHF.

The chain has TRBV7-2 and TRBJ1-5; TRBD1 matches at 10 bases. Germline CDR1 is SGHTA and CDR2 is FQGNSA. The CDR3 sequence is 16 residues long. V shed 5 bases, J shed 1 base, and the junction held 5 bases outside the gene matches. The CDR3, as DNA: TGTGCCAGCAGCCATGGACAGGGGGAGAGCAATCAGCCCCAGCATTTT. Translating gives CASSHGQGESNQPQHF. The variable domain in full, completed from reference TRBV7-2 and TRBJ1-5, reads GAGVSQSPSNKVTEKGKDVELRCDPISGHTALYWYRQSLGQGLEFLIYFQGNSAPDKSGLPSDRFSAERTGGSVSTLTIQRTQQEDSAVYLCASSHGQGESNQPQHFGDGTRLSIL.

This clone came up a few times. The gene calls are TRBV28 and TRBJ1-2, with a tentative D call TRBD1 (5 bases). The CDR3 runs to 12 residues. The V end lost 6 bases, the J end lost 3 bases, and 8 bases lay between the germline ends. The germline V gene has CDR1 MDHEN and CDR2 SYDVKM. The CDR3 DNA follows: TGTGCCAGCAGCCTACAGGACTATGGCTACACCTTC. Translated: CASSLQDYGYTF.

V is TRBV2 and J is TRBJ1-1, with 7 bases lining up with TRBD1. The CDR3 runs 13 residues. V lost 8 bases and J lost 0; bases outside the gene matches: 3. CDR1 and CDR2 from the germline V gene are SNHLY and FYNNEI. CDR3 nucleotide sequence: TGTGCCAGCGGGGACAGACTGAACACTGAAGCTTTCTTT. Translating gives CASGDRLNTEAFF.

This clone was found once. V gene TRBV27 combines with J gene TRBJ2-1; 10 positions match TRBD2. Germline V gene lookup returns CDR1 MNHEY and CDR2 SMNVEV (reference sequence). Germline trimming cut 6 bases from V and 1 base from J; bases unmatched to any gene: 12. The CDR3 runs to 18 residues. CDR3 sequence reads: CASSQASRTSGSYNEQFF. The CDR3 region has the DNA TGTGCCAGCAGCCAAGCATCCCGGACTAGCGGTTCCTACAATGAGCAGTTCTTC.

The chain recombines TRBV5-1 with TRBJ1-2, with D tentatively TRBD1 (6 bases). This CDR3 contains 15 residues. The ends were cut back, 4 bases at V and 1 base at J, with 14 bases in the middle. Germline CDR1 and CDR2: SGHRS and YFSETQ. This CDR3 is CASSVRTQGNYGYTF. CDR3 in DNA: TGCGCCAGCAGCGTTAGGACACAGGGTAACTATGGCTACACCTTC.

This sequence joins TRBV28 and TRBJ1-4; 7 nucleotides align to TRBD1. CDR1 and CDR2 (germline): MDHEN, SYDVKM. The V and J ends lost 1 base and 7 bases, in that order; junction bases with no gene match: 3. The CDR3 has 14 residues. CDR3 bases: TGTGCCAGCAGTTTATCACAGGGGAGTGAAAAACTGTTTTTT. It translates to CASSLSQGSEKLFF.

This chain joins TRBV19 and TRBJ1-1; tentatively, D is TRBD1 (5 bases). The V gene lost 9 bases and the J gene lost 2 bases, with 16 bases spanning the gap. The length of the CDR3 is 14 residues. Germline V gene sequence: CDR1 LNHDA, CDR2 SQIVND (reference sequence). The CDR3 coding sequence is TGTGCCAGCAAAATGACAGCATCAAACACTGAAGCTTTCTTT. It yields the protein CASKMTASNTEAFF. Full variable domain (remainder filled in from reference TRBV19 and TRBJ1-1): DGGITQSPKYLFRKEGQNVTLSCEQNLNHDAMYWYRQDPGQGLRLIYYSQIVNDFQKGDIAEGYSVSREKKESFPLTVTSAQKNPTAFYLCASKMTASNTEAFFGQGTRLTVV.

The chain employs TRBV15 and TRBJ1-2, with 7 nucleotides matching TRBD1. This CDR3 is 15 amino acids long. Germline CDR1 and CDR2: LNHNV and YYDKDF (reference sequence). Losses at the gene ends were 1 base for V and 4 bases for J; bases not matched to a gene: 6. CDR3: CATSRAGGMSYGYTF. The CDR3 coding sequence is TGTGCCACCAGCAGAGCAGGGGGTATGAGCTATGGCTACACCTTC.

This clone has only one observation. The CDR3 DNA follows: TGTGCCAGCAGCTTAACAGGCGGATCATTTAACTATGGCTACACCTTC. It specifies CASSLTGGSFNYGYTF. V is TRBV7-3 and J is TRBJ1-2; D is ambiguous. CDR1 is SGHTA, CDR2 FQGTGA, per germline. The CDR3 spans 16 residues. Trimming took 0 bases from V and 1 from J, leaving 12 bases between them.

CDR3 region: CASSLEGATNEKLFF. DNA of the CDR3: TGCGCCAGCAGCCTCGAGGGCGCAACTAATGAAAAACTGTTTTTT. The chain uses TRBV4-3 and TRBJ1-4; no clear D gene. Trimming pared 4 bases from V and 0 bases from J, leaving 9 bases between. This CDR3 comprises 15 residues. The V gene's germline CDR1 is LGHNA and CDR2 YSLEER.

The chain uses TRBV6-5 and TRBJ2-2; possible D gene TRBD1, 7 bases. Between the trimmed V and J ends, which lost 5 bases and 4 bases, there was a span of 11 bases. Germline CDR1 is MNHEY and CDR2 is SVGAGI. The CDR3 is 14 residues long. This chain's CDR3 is CASSTGEVTGELFF. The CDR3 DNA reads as TGTGCCAGCAGTACAGGGGAGGTCACCGGGGAGCTGTTTTTT.

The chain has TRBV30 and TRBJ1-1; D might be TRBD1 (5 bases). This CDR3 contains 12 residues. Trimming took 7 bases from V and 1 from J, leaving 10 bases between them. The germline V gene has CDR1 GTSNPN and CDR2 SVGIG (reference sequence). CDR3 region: CALDITNTEAFF. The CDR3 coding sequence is TGTGCCTTGGACATAACGAACACTGAAGCTTTCTTT.

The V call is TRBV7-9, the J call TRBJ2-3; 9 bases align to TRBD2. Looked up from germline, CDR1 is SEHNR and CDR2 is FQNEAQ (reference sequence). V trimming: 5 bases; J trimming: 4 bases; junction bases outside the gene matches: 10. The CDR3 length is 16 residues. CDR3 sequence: CASSILAGNWADTQYF. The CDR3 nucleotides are TGTGCCAGCAGCATCCTAGCGGGGAATTGGGCAGATACGCAGTATTTT.